This T cell receptor (beta chain) was recorded in a study of regulatory T cells in long-lasting Graves disease. Relying on iRepertoire HTBI primers and Arm-PCR of CDR3 regions, the team built TCR beta libraries. Each CDR3 protein is one row after TCRdb ran MiXCR on the multiplex PCR reads. Seen here are 580,000 or so distinct CDR3 sequences, roughly a sixth observed once, and the top ten hold around 13%. The time point denotes: newly diagnosed GD, antithyroid drugs for less than 3 months. RNA from PBMCs was the source of the TCR library. V trimming: 2 bases; J trimming: 8 bases; junction bases outside the gene matches: 9. In germline, CDR1 is MNHEY, CDR2 SVGAGI. The CDR3 runs to 15 residues. This clonotype has just a few counts. The data were also submitted as part of a second study, on T cells in Graves' hyperthyroidism and ophthalmopathy. That investigation notes: Diagnosis of hyperthyroidism was new in patients aged 18 to 65, and its duration was under 2 months.

The gene calls are TRBV6-5 and TRBJ1-2, with 9 bases matching TRBD1. The receptor was isolated from a young man with Graves disease. Source: peripheral blood mononuclear cells (PBMCs), taken at new diagnosis, from a patient treated with antithyroid drugs. The CDR3 reads CASSYVDRGWRGYTF. CDR3 bases: TGTGCCAGCAGTTACGTAGACAGGGGGTGGAGGGGCTACACCTTC.